The 8 T cell receptor beta chains presented below share a single source sample, sequenced in a study of naive and memory T cell subsets. TCR cDNA received a 3' ligated oligonucleotide that carried a UMI. Amplification of ligated cDNA took four PCR rounds with SP2 and nested alpha and beta constant primers. TCRdb re-derived calls from the 5' RACE reads in MiXCR, one entry per CDR3 protein. The data contain roughly 48,000 distinct CDR3 sequences, around 4.7% of them singletons. These receptors came from a female donor in good health.

This clonotype was picked up a small number of times. The genes are TRBV6-5 and TRBJ2-5; tentative D call: TRBD2 (5 bases). Germline V gene data show CDR1 as MNHEY and CDR2 as SVGAGI. V was shortened by 10 bases and J by 5 bases, with 17 bases between the two germline ends. The CDR3 covers 13 residues. CDR3 region: CATAGSTRETQYF. In nucleotides, the CDR3 is TGTGCCACCGCGGGCAGCACAAGGGAGACCCAGTACTTC.

This clonotype showed up many times. The chain is built from TRBV3-1 and TRBJ2-1; TRBD1 is a possible D gene (6 bases). The CDR3 has 14 residues. Germline V CDR1 and CDR2: LGHDT, YNNKEL (reference sequence). The V gene lost 3 bases and the J gene lost 9 bases, with 15 bases spanning the gap. CDR3 loop: CASSHVDKGGEQFF. DNA of the CDR3: TGTGCCAGCAGCCACGTCGACAAAGGGGGTGAGCAGTTCTTC.

The rearrangement joins TRBV27 to TRBJ1-5, with 8 bases lining up with TRBD1. The V gene end was trimmed by 5 bases and the J gene end by 1 base; junction bases not matched to a gene: 7. CDR3 length: 16 amino acids. Germline lookup yields CDR1 MNHEY and CDR2 SMNVEV (reference sequence). In DNA, the CDR3 is TGTGCCAGCAGTACAAAACAGGGGGGGAGCAATCAGCCCCAGCATTTT. This encodes CASSTKQGGSNQPQHF.

The sample holds many counts of this clonotype. The chain has TRBV14 and TRBJ1-2; 7 bases align to TRBD1. The germline V gene encodes CDR1 SGHDN and CDR2 FVKESK. V dropped 2 bases and J dropped 6; count of bases not matched to a gene: 12. CDR3 length: 16 residues. This CDR3 reads CASSQIRGRGPDGYTF. For the CDR3, the DNA is TGTGCCAGCAGCCAAATAAGGGGAAGGGGGCCAGATGGCTACACCTTC.

This clonotype was counted at least ten times. This chain uses TRBV6-2 or TRBV6-3 with TRBJ2-7; no firm D call. The CDR3 consists of 14 residues. With 7 bases removed from V and 3 bases from J, the gap between germline ends came to 16 bases. Germline-derived CDR1 and CDR2 are MNHEY and SVGEGT. The CDR3 loop reads CASMPALADYEQYF. CDR3 nucleotides: TGTGCCAGCATGCCTGCCCTGGCGGACTACGAGCAGTACTTC.

This clonotype was counted ten times or more. The gene calls are TRBV20-1 and TRBJ1-3; tentative D call: TRBD1 (5 bases). The germline V and J ends were trimmed by 5 bases and 4 bases, with 12 bases remaining between them. Germline values: CDR1 DFQATT, CDR2 SNEGSKA (reference sequence). CDR3 length: 13 amino acids. DNA of the CDR3: TGCAGTGCTGCGACGACAGAGGGAAACACCATATATTTT. Amino acid sequence: CSAATTEGNTIYF.

This clonotype was seen many times. The chain has TRBV7-2 and TRBJ2-1, with 12 bases fitting TRBD2. The length of the CDR3 is 16 residues. Trimming removed 10 bases from V and 7 bases from J; junction bases left unmatched: 14. Germline V lookup: CDR1 SGHTA, CDR2 FQGNSA. The CDR3 here is CATARLAGAPGNEQFF. The CDR3 DNA sequence: TGTGCCACAGCCCGACTAGCGGGAGCGCCTGGGAATGAGCAGTTCTTC.

This clonotype was seen many times. The V call is TRBV5-1, the J call TRBJ1-5, with 8 bases lining up with TRBD1. The germline V gene encodes CDR1 SGHRS and CDR2 YFSETQ. CDR3 length: 14 amino acids. V gave up 2 bases and J gave up 5 bases; unmatched junction bases: 3. The CDR3 nucleotides read TGCGCCAGCAGCTTTTCAGGGGGCGATCAGCCCCAGCATTTT. As protein: CASSFSGGDQPQHF.